This passage covers 16 T cell receptor beta chains from one sample sequenced in a study of T cell clones after liver transplantation (dated by TCRdb to between 2017 and 2020). Library preparation employed the immunoSEQ multiplex PCR assay. TCRdb took this table from immuneACCESS and kept in-frame rearrangements with V and J called. Such tables lack part of the clones; where checked against another copy, unresolved V genes explain under half of the gap, and the rest is unexplained. For this sample the table gives about 120,000 clones, of which about nine tenths were detected only once. The ten top clones hold 0.83% of the sample. Sequenced material: CD4+ T cells from blood, taken 12 months after liver transplant. These receptors were collected from a human patient who received a liver transplant. Because of the transplant, the T cells may be the graft donor's rather than the patient's own.

The chain links TRBV11-3 to TRBJ1-2; D possibly corresponds to TRBD1 (6 bases). The CDR3 consists of 18 residues. Deletions cut 1 base from V and 4 bases from J, with 22 bases between. Germline assignment: CDR1 SGHNT and CDR2 YENEEA. CDR3 in amino acids: CASSLGLGAGDTSYGYTF. The CDR3 coding sequence is TGTGCCAGCAGCTTAGGCCTCGGGGCAGGGGATACGTCCTATGGCTACACCTTC.

V and J are TRBV18 and TRBJ2-7; 9 bases match TRBD1. This CDR3 contains 14 residues. V shed 8 bases and J 3 bases; nucleotides not matched to a gene: 8. Per germline, CDR1 KGHSH and CDR2 LQKENI. The CDR3 sequence: CASQRGQGVYEQYF. The CDR3, as DNA: TGTGCCAGCCAGAGGGGACAGGGCGTCTACGAGCAGTACTTC.

This chain joins TRBV2 and TRBJ2-7, with 7 bases identical to TRBD1. V dropped 3 bases and J dropped 3; count of bases not matched to a gene: 20. The CDR3 sequence is 19 residues long. CDR1 and CDR2 (germline): SNHLY, FYNNEI. CDR3 protein: CASSDRDSKSHTRGYEQYF. CDR3 sequence (DNA): TGTGCCAGCAGTGATAGGGACAGTAAATCTCACACTCGAGGCTACGAGCAGTACTTC.

The chain combines TRBV5-4 with TRBJ2-1; 12 bases align to TRBD2. CDR1 is SGHNT, CDR2 YYREEE, per germline (reference sequence). The CDR3 is 17 amino acids. V trimming: 4 bases; J trimming: 6 bases; junction bases outside the gene matches: 11. CDR3 bases: TGTGCCAGCAGCATACCGACTAGCGGGAGAGGGTCCAATGAGCAGTTCTTC. Protein product: CASSIPTSGRGSNEQFF.

The V and J genes are TRBV15 and TRBJ2-3; the D gene is possibly TRBD2 (6 bases). V was pared by 4 bases and J by 7 bases, with 12 bases between. This CDR3 contains 13 residues. The germline V gene has CDR1 LNHNV and CDR2 YYDKDF (reference sequence). CDR3 region: CATSTGGSNTQYF. The CDR3 coding sequence is TGTGCCACCAGCACCGGGGGTTCGAATACGCAGTATTTT.

The V gene is TRBV10-1, the J gene TRBJ2-7, with D possibly being TRBD1 (6 bases). V lost 2 bases and J lost 5, with 7 bases in between. Germline V gene data show CDR1 as WNHNN and CDR2 as SYGVQD (reference sequence). CDR3 size: 12 residues. Here the CDR3 reads CASSEGTNEQYF. Here the CDR3 DNA reads TGCGCCAGCAGTGAGGGGACAAACGAGCAGTACTTC.

This clone was seen at least ten times. V and J are TRBV19 and TRBJ1-5; possible D gene TRBD1, 5 bases. The ends were cut back, 7 bases at V and 0 bases at J, with 16 bases in the middle. The CDR3 is made up of 16 amino acids. Germline lookup yields CDR1 LNHDA and CDR2 SQIVND (reference sequence). The CDR3 loop reads CASTKGQSNSNQPQHF. The CDR3, as DNA: TGTGCCAGTACTAAGGGGCAGAGTAATAGCAATCAGCCCCAGCATTTT.

The V and J genes are TRBV29-1 and TRBJ1-1; D remains ambiguous. CDR3 size: 13 residues. Germline CDR1 and CDR2: SQVTM and ANQGSEA. Trimming pared 8 bases from V and 5 bases from J, leaving 18 bases between. CDR3 coding DNA: TGCAGCCCCTTTAAGCCGTCGAGGACTGAAGCTTTCTTT. Its protein product is CSPFKPSRTEAFF.

V usage is TRBV25-1 and J usage is TRBJ2-4; weak D call: TRBD1 (7 bases). V gave up 11 bases and J gave up 8 bases, with 19 bases separating them. The CDR3 covers 13 residues. Germline V gene lookup returns CDR1 MGHDK and CDR2 SYGVNS. CDR3 nucleotides: TGTGCCGTGGGCAGGGGGGCAGGAGACATTCAGTACTTC. As protein: CAVGRGAGDIQYF.

The chain links TRBV6-1 to TRBJ1-1, with D maybe TRBD1 (6 bases). The CDR3 sequence is 15 residues long. In germline, CDR1 is MNHNS, CDR2 SASEGT. Trimming stripped 4 bases from V and 1 base from J, with 13 bases between. CDR3 bases: TGTGCCAGCAGTGCTCGACAGGCCTCGAACACTGAAGCTTTCTTT. Amino acids: CASSARQASNTEAFF.

This clone was detected once. The gene calls are TRBV30 and TRBJ1-5; no firm D call. Looked up from germline, CDR1 is GTSNPN and CDR2 is SVGIG (reference sequence). The V gene lost 0 bases and the J gene lost 4 bases, with 13 bases spanning the gap. The CDR3 length is 15 residues. CDR3 nucleotides: TGTGCCTGGAGTGTACGTGGGAAGCGGAATCAGCCCCAGCATTTT. Translated, it gives CAWSVRGKRNQPQHF.

The rearrangement links TRBV10-2 to TRBJ1-5; D ambiguous. Per the germline V gene, CDR1 is WSHSY and CDR2 is SAAADI. The CDR3 contains 16 residues. The ends were cut back, 6 bases at V and 0 bases at J, with 15 bases in the middle. This CDR3 is CASRRRALFSNQPQHF. In DNA form, the CDR3 reads TGCGCCAGCAGGCGGCGGGCCCTCTTTAGCAATCAGCCCCAGCATTTT.

The rearrangement links TRBV19 to TRBJ2-5, with 9 positions matching TRBD1. V lost 9 bases and J lost 4; bases outside the gene matches: 9. This CDR3 is 14 amino acids long. Germline CDR1 is LNHDA and CDR2 is SQIVND (reference sequence). The CDR3 DNA follows: TGTGCCAGCGGGACAGGGAGGGATAGAGAGACCCAGTACTTC. Residues: CASGTGRDRETQYF.

The chain employs TRBV4-3 and TRBJ1-5; the D is unclear. The CDR3 is 16 residues long. Germline lookup yields CDR1 LGHNA and CDR2 YSLEER. Trimming shortened V by 0 bases and J by 0 bases, and 9 bases separated the two germline ends. CDR3 in amino acids: CASSQEAGYSNQPQHF. Here the CDR3 DNA reads TGCGCCAGCAGCCAAGAAGCCGGTTATAGCAATCAGCCCCAGCATTTT.

This chain uses TRBV28 with TRBJ2-7; D may be TRBD2 (6 bases). CDR3 length: 14 residues. Germline V lookup: CDR1 MDHEN, CDR2 SYDVKM. Trimming shortened V by 3 bases and J by 2 bases, and 11 bases separated the two germline ends. The CDR3 DNA reads TGTGCCAGCAGTTTGGGGGGAGGCACCTACGAGCAGTACTTC. Its protein product is CASSLGGGTYEQYF.

V and J are TRBV2 and TRBJ1-1, with D possibly matching TRBD1 (5 bases). Between the trimmed V and J ends, which lost 3 bases and 4 bases, there was a span of 12 bases. CDR1 SNHLY and CDR2 FYNNEI come from the germline V gene. The CDR3 loop spans 14 amino acids. CDR3 sequence: CASSESGGVTEAFF. CDR3 in DNA: TGTGCCAGCAGTGAGAGTGGAGGGGTCACTGAAGCTTTCTTT.